The 29 T cell receptor beta chains below come from one sample, sequenced in a study of T cell responses to AZD1222 COVID-19 vaccine. The assay was immunoSEQ multiplex PCR, and TCRdb's table has in-frame clones only and misses some. The sample has over 110,000 clones; approximately 90% are singletons. The sequenced sample was peripheral blood, obtained on day 0 of AZD1222 vaccination. All receptors come from an adult in good health.

The V gene is TRBV19, the J gene TRBJ1-3; D is unclear. This CDR3 spans 16 amino acids. The V end was cut by 3 bases, the J end by 0 bases, with 12 bases between. CDR1 LNHDA and CDR2 SQIVND come from the germline V gene (reference sequence). CDR3 residues: CASSIGVSLSGNTIYF. As DNA, the CDR3 is TGTGCCAGTAGTATTGGGGTCAGCCTCTCTGGAAACACCATATATTTT. Together with reference TRBV19 and TRBJ1-3, the CDR3 gives the full variable domain: DGGITQSPKYLFRKEGQNVTLSCEQNLNHDAMYWYRQDPGQGLRLIYYSQIVNDFQKGDIAEGYSVSREKKESFPLTVTSAQKNPTAFYLCASSIGVSLSGNTIYFGEGSWLTVV.

The chain recombines TRBV27 with TRBJ2-3, with 12 bases that match TRBD2. The ends lost 1 base at V and 5 bases at J; junction bases unmatched: 10. The CDR3 sequence is 18 residues long. Looked up from germline, CDR1 is MNHEY and CDR2 is SMNVEV (reference sequence). CDR3 amino acids: CASSLLASGRGLLDTQYF. The CDR3 DNA reads TGTGCCAGCAGTTTATTGGCTAGCGGGAGGGGACTCTTAGATACGCAGTATTTT.

The chain couples TRBV13 to TRBJ2-2; D is perhaps TRBD2 (6 bases). Trimming shortened V by 2 bases and J by 2 bases, and 12 bases separated the two germline ends. This CDR3 spans 16 amino acids. Germline CDR1 and CDR2: PRHDT and FYEKMQ (reference sequence). CDR3 in amino acids: CASSLRGRLNTGELFF. Written as DNA, the CDR3 is TGTGCCAGCAGCTTACGAGGGAGGCTAAACACCGGGGAGCTGTTTTTT.

The V gene is TRBV6-5, the J gene TRBJ1-2; D gene ambiguous. Trimming cost V 5 bases and J 6 bases, with 13 bases left between them. CDR3 length: 13 residues. Germline CDR1 and CDR2: MNHEY and SVGAGI. The chain's CDR3 is CASSPHMEDGYTF. The CDR3, as DNA: TGTGCCAGCAGTCCCCATATGGAGGATGGCTACACCTTC.

The CDR3 sequence: CSGGQGAYYGYTF. In DNA, the CDR3 is TGCAGCGGGGGACAGGGGGCCTACTATGGCTACACCTTC. V gene TRBV29-1 combines with J gene TRBJ1-2, with 12 bases matching TRBD1. V was pared by 7 bases and J by 3 bases, with 3 bases of the junction left unmatched. Per the germline V gene, CDR1 is SQVTM and CDR2 is ANQGSEA. The CDR3 loop spans 13 amino acids.

This chain joins TRBV9 and TRBJ1-2; no firm D call. Germline lookup yields CDR1 SGDLS and CDR2 YYNGEE. V lost 2 bases and J lost 7, with 9 bases in between. The CDR3 is 12 residues long. CDR3 in amino acids: CASSVGMGGYTF. The CDR3 nucleotides are TGTGCCAGCAGCGTTGGGATGGGTGGCTACACCTTC.

This clone was observed a handful of times. The chain carries TRBV6-1 and TRBJ2-7; D possibly matches TRBD1 or TRBD2 (5 bases each). Germline loops: CDR1 MNHNS, CDR2 SASEGT. This CDR3 contains 15 residues. V lost 0 bases, J lost 0 bases, and 9 bases lay in between. The CDR3 loop reads CASSEAFGGSYEQYF. The CDR3 DNA sequence: TGTGCCAGCAGTGAAGCCTTTGGGGGCTCCTACGAGCAGTACTTC.

The CDR3 DNA follows: TGTGCCAGCAGTCTCAACTTCCAGGGGGCGCGAAATGGCTACACCTTC. Translating it yields CASSLNFQGARNGYTF. The V call is TRBV27, the J call TRBJ1-2, with TRBD1 matching 8 bases. The CDR3 consists of 16 residues. The germline V gene has CDR1 MNHEY and CDR2 SMNVEV (reference sequence). The junction had 14 bases not matched to a gene; V was cut back by 5 bases and J by 6 bases.

This sequence joins TRBV28 and TRBJ2-2, with TRBD1 matching over 8 bases. With V trimmed by 5 bases and J by 10 bases, 12 bases remained unmatched. There are 15 residues in the CDR3. Germline-derived CDR1 and CDR2 are MDHEN and SYDVKM. CDR3 in amino acids: CASSNRDRRVVELFF. The CDR3 bases are TGTGCCAGCAGTAACCGGGACAGGAGGGTTGTGGAGCTGTTTTTT.

The V call is TRBV5-1, the J call TRBJ2-1, with 9 bases fitting TRBD2. CDR3 length: 17 residues. Germline V gene data show CDR1 as SGHRS and CDR2 as YFSETQ. J gave up 3 bases and V 7 bases, and 14 bases lay outside the gene matches. CDR3 protein: CASVASGTSDFYNEQFF. Written as DNA, the CDR3 is TGCGCCAGCGTCGCTAGCGGGACCAGTGATTTCTACAATGAGCAGTTCTTC.

The chain combines TRBV9 with TRBJ1-3, with D perhaps matching TRBD1 (5 bases). CDR1 and CDR2 from the germline V gene are SGDLS and YYNGEE. This CDR3 region has 17 residues. V was shortened by 4 bases and J by 0 bases, with 17 bases between the two germline ends. The CDR3 is CASSPAGRGVSGNTIYF. The CDR3 DNA is TGTGCCAGCAGCCCAGCAGGGAGGGGAGTCTCTGGAAACACCATATATTTT. The complete variable domain, with remaining parts taken from reference TRBV9 and TRBJ1-3, reads DSGVTQTPKHLITATGQRVTLRCSPRSGDLSVYWYQQSLDQGLQFLIQYYNGEERAKGNILERFSAQQFPDLHSELNLSSLELGDSALYFCASSPAGRGVSGNTIYFGEGSWLTVV.

V is TRBV28 and J is TRBJ1-2, with D unclear. Per the germline V gene, CDR1 is MDHEN and CDR2 is SYDVKM. V gave up 3 bases and J gave up 4 bases, with 12 bases separating them. CDR3 length equals 14 residues. The CDR3 coding sequence is TGTGCCAGCAGTTTGTCGGGGTTGGGCTATGGCTACACCTTC. This gives the protein CASSLSGLGYGYTF.

This clone was counted a single time. V is TRBV29-1 and J is TRBJ2-3; perhaps TRBD1 as D (6 bases). The CDR3 covers 11 residues. Trimming left V 3 bases short and J 14 bases short, with 15 bases between. The germline CDR1 and CDR2 sequences are SQVTM and ANQGSEA. The CDR3 DNA reads as TGCAGCGTTGATGGCGGCCAGGGGCGGTATTTT. This gives the protein CSVDGGQGRYF.

The rearrangement links TRBV9 to TRBJ1-6, with D maybe TRBD1 (5 bases). CDR1 and CDR2 from the germline V gene are SGDLS and YYNGEE. The CDR3 spans 15 residues. Trimming shortened V by 0 bases and J by 6 bases, and 10 bases separated the two germline ends. For the CDR3, the DNA is TGTGCCAGCAGCGTAGGTGAGGGGCGTAATTCACCCCTCCACTTT. Translation: CASSVGEGRNSPLHF.

V is TRBV7-2 and J is TRBJ2-3; D is uncertain. The CDR3 extends over 16 amino acids. The germline CDR1 and CDR2 sequences are SGHTA and FQGNSA. V lost 6 bases, J lost 1 base, and 17 bases lay in between. CDR3 bases: TGTGCCAGCAGACGCAACCCGGGCGCGGGCACAGATACGCAGTATTTT. It specifies CASRRNPGAGTDTQYF.

This chain joins TRBV18 and TRBJ2-5; D is perhaps TRBD1 or TRBD2 (6 bases each). Trimming removed 2 bases from V and 5 bases from J, with 12 bases in between. This CDR3 has 14 residues. CDR1 is KGHSH and CDR2 is LQKENI in the germline V gene. Here the CDR3 DNA reads TGTGCCAGCTCACCATCGGGGGCAGGGGAGACCCAGTACTTC. Translation: CASSPSGAGETQYF.

The chain has TRBV30 and TRBJ1-2; 8 positions agree with TRBD1. V gave up 4 bases and J gave up 8 bases; unmatched junction bases: 6. CDR3 size: 12 residues. Germline-derived CDR1 and CDR2 are GTSNPN and SVGIG (reference sequence). The CDR3 DNA follows: TGTGCCTGGAACGACAGGGGACAGGGCTACACCTTC. It is translated as CAWNDRGQGYTF. The variable domain in full, completed from reference TRBV30 and TRBJ1-2, reads SQTIHQWPATLVQPVGSPLSLECTVEGTSNPNLYWYRQAAGRGLQLLFYSVGIGQISSEVPQNLSASRPQDRQFILSSKKLLLSDSGFYLCAWNDRGQGYTFGSGTRLTVV.

For the CDR3, the DNA is TGCGCCAGCAGTATCCAGGATAACTATGGCTACACCTTC. Its protein is CASSIQDNYGYTF. The chain links TRBV10-2 to TRBJ1-2; D not resolved. CDR1 is WSHSY and CDR2 is SAAADI in the germline V gene. This CDR3 has 13 residues. Trimming took 5 bases from V and 1 from J, leaving 8 bases between them.

The gene calls are TRBV4-2 and TRBJ2-7; 8 positions agree with TRBD1. V was clipped by 4 bases and J by 4 bases; unmatched bases: 6. CDR1 LGHNA and CDR2 YNFKEQ come from the germline V gene. CDR3 length: 14 amino acids. The CDR3 DNA reads as TGTGCCAGCAGCCCCGGGACAGGTCTTTACGAGCAGTACTTC. Translation: CASSPGTGLYEQYF.

The chain carries TRBV5-6 and TRBJ2-7, with D perhaps TRBD1 (6 bases). Looked up from germline, CDR1 is SGHDT and CDR2 is YYEEEE. The length of the CDR3 is 13 residues. Trimming removed 5 bases at V and 7 bases at J, with 16 bases between. Here the CDR3 reads CASSPVQGGEQYF. For the CDR3, the DNA is TGTGCCAGCAGTCCAGTACAGGGTGGAGAGCAGTACTTC.

This chain uses TRBV12-3 or TRBV12-4 with TRBJ1-3; D is unresolved. This CDR3 comprises 13 residues. Trimming pared 6 bases from V and 4 bases from J, leaving 10 bases between. CDR3 nucleotides: TGTGCCAGCAGGATCGACGCGGGAAACACCATATATTTT. Protein product: CASRIDAGNTIYF.

The chain joins TRBV2 to TRBJ2-1; 10 bases line up with TRBD2. The junction had 13 bases not matched to a gene; V was cut back by 6 bases and J by 8 bases. Germline assignment: CDR1 SNHLY and CDR2 FYNNEI. The CDR3 runs to 16 residues. The CDR3 region is CASSAPLAGKGHEQFF. Here the CDR3 DNA reads TGTGCCAGCAGCGCACCACTAGCGGGAAAGGGGCATGAGCAGTTCTTC. The variable domain in full, completed from reference TRBV2 and TRBJ2-1, reads EPEVTQTPSHQVTQMGQEVILRCVPISNHLYFYWYRQILGQKVEFLVSFYNNEISEKSEIFDDQFSVERPDGSNFTLKIRSTKLEDSAMYFCASSAPLAGKGHEQFFGPGTRLTVL.

This chain links TRBV6-5 with TRBJ1-3; a possible D gene is TRBD1 (5 bases). The CDR3 contains 15 residues. CDR1 MNHEY and CDR2 SVGAGI come from the germline V gene. The ends were cut back, 6 bases at V and 2 bases at J, with 14 bases in the middle. In DNA form, the CDR3 reads TGTGCCAGCAGGCTGACAGTTTCAACTGGAAACACCATATATTTT. Its protein is CASRLTVSTGNTIYF.

The chain recombines TRBV19 with TRBJ2-3; TRBD2 is a possible D gene (5 bases). Per germline, CDR1 LNHDA and CDR2 SQIVND (reference sequence). V was trimmed by 4 bases and J by 0 bases, leaving 8 bases between them. The CDR3 loop spans 14 amino acids. The CDR3 nucleotides are TGTGCCAGTAGTAATTTAGCGAGCACAGATACGCAGTATTTT. It specifies CASSNLASTDTQYF.

V gene TRBV6-5 combines with J gene TRBJ2-7; maybe TRBD1 (7 bases). Looked up from germline, CDR1 is MNHEY and CDR2 is SVGAGI. The CDR3 extends over 12 amino acids. Trimming left V 11 bases short and J 3 bases short, with 14 bases between. The CDR3 DNA is TGTGCCGCAGGGGGGAGCCGCTACGAGCAGTACTTC. It specifies CAAGGSRYEQYF.

The rearrangement links TRBV29-1 to TRBJ1-2, with a tentative D call TRBD1 (5 bases). This CDR3 comprises 18 residues. V was cut by 1 base and J by 0 bases, with 21 bases left in between. From germline, CDR1 is SQVTM and CDR2 ANQGSEA. CDR3 loop: CSVEGRGLGDLPNYGYTF. For the CDR3, the DNA is TGCAGCGTTGAAGGTCGAGGATTGGGGGATTTGCCTAACTATGGCTACACCTTC.

The chain carries TRBV5-4 and TRBJ1-1; no firm D call. Germline CDR1 is SGHNT and CDR2 is YYREEE (reference sequence). The CDR3 has 17 amino acids. The V end lost 2 bases, the J end lost 4 bases, and 21 bases lay between the germline ends. In DNA form, the CDR3 reads TGTGCCAGCAGCTTATCCCCTCTCGTTCTCCGGGGCACTGAAGCTTTCTTT. Protein sequence: CASSLSPLVLRGTEAFF.

In this sample, this clone turned up once. This chain connects TRBV7-2 to TRBJ1-2; possibly TRBD1 for D (5 bases). V was shortened by 1 base and J by 8 bases, with 14 bases between the two germline ends. Germline V gene lookup returns CDR1 SGHTA and CDR2 FQGNSA. The CDR3 has 14 residues. CDR3 amino acids: CASSLVIGGRGYTF. The CDR3 coding sequence is TGTGCCAGCAGCTTAGTGATTGGGGGTCGCGGCTACACCTTC. The full variable domain, in which reference TRBV7-2 and TRBJ1-2 provide the parts outside the CDR3, is GAGVSQSPSNKVTEKGKDVELRCDPISGHTALYWYRQSLGQGLEFLIYFQGNSAPDKSGLPSDRFSAERTGGSVSTLTIQRTQQEDSAVYLCASSLVIGGRGYTFGSGTRLTVV.

The chain joins TRBV7-3 to TRBJ2-2; D not resolved. The V and J ends lost 1 base and 4 bases respectively, with 7 bases between them. Germline V gene sequence: CDR1 SGHTA, CDR2 FQGTGA. This CDR3 comprises 14 residues. CDR3 amino acids: CASSLNRFTGELFF. The CDR3, as DNA: TGTGCCAGCAGCTTAAACAGATTCACCGGGGAGCTGTTTTTT. Variable domain in full (rest from reference TRBV7-3 and TRBJ2-2): GAGVSQTPSNKVTEKGKYVELRCDPISGHTALYWYRQSLGQGPEFLIYFQGTGAADDSGLPNDRFFAVRPEGSVSTLKIQRTERGDSAVYLCASSLNRFTGELFFGEGSRLTVL.